One and the same sample provided the 14 T cell receptor beta chains below, sequenced in a study of T cell clones after liver transplantation. Sequencing was performed with immunoSEQ multiplex PCR; in TCRdb, only in-frame clones are kept and a portion is missing. Of 40,000 to 55,000 clones listed, roughly 74% are singletons. The starting material was CD4+ T cells from blood, obtained about 56 months after liver transplant. These receptors were obtained from a human patient who received a liver transplant. Some T cells may possibly be graft donor cells.

The chain links TRBV4-2 to TRBJ2-7, with 12 bases lining up with TRBD2. The germline V gene encodes CDR1 LGHNA and CDR2 YNFKEQ. V trimming: 3 bases; J trimming: 0 bases; junction bases outside the gene matches: 3. The CDR3 covers 16 residues. The CDR3 DNA sequence: TGTGCCAGCAGCCACCAACTAGCGGGGGGCTCCTACGAGCAGTACTTC. Translated, it gives CASSHQLAGGSYEQYF.

The V and J genes are TRBV11-2 and TRBJ1-2; D call uncertain. Germline values: CDR1 SGHAT, CDR2 FQNNGV. The CDR3 runs to 14 residues. V was shortened by 1 base and J by 1 base, with 7 bases between the two germline ends. The CDR3 region is CASSLGGSNYGYTF. The CDR3 coding sequence is TGTGCCAGCAGCTTAGGAGGGAGTAACTATGGCTACACCTTC. The full variable domain, with the rest looked up from reference TRBV11-2 and TRBJ1-2, is EAGVAQSPRYKIIEKRQSVAFWCNPISGHATLYWYQQILGQGPKLLIQFQNNGVVDDSQLPKDRFSAERLKGVDSTLKIQPAKLEDSAVYLCASSLGGSNYGYTFGSGTRLTVV.

This clone is labeled as medium-sized. The chain uses TRBV2 and TRBJ1-6, with TRBD1 matching 7 bases. This CDR3 region has 13 residues. V shed 5 bases and J 15 bases; nucleotides not matched to a gene: 10. Germline loops: CDR1 SNHLY, CDR2 FYNNEI. CDR3 sequence reads: CASSPTGDTNLHF. CDR3 nucleotides: TGTGCCAGCAGTCCCACAGGGGACACAAACCTCCACTTT.

CDR3 sequence (DNA): TGTGCCAGCAGCGCAGGGCCTTCAGCTCGAAAGATCTATGGCTACACCTTC. Translated: CASSAGPSARKIYGYTF. The chain has TRBV7-4 and TRBJ1-2; TRBD1 is a possible D gene (5 bases). Germline V gives CDR1 SGHVT, CDR2 SQSDAQ. The V and J ends lost 5 bases and 4 bases respectively, with 23 bases between them. The CDR3 is 17 amino acids.

This clone was picked up one time. At one end the junction does not follow the germline gene, possibly because of a read error. J is TRBJ2-2 and V is TRBV11-2; D could derive from TRBD1 or TRBD2 (6 bases each). The CDR3 has 14 amino acids. Germline CDR1 is SGHAT and CDR2 is FQNNGV. The CDR3 loop is CASSLGGYTGELFF. The CDR3 DNA sequence: TGTGCCAGCAGTTTAGGGGGGTACACCGGGGAGCTGTTTTTT.

The CDR3 DNA reads as TGTGCCAGCAGTTCTCCCCGGACAGATTCACCCCTCCACTTT. This codes for CASSSPRTDSPLHF. The V call is TRBV6-6, the J call TRBJ1-6; possibly TRBD1 for D (6 bases). The CDR3 has 14 residues. Germline lookup yields CDR1 MNHNY and CDR2 SVGAGI (reference sequence). The V and J ends lost 4 bases and 8 bases respectively, with 12 bases between them.

As DNA, the CDR3 is TGTGCCAGCAGTTTACGCCGACAGGGTGGTACTGAAAAACTGTTTTTT. Translating gives CASSLRRQGGTEKLFF. The rearrangement uses TRBV28 and TRBJ1-4; TRBD1 agrees at 7 bases. This CDR3 comprises 16 residues. The V gene end was trimmed by 2 bases and the J gene end by 7 bases; junction bases not matched to a gene: 10. CDR1 and CDR2 (germline): MDHEN, SYDVKM. The full variable domain, with the rest looked up from reference TRBV28 and TRBJ1-4, is DVKVTQSSRYLVKRTGEKVFLECVQDMDHENMFWYRQDPGLGLRLIYFSYDVKMKEKGDIPEGYSVSREKKERFSLILESASTNQTSMYLCASSLRRQGGTEKLFFGSGTQLSVL.

There are a few counts of this clone. The genes are TRBV27 and TRBJ2-7, with D possibly matching TRBD1 (6 bases). V lost 6 bases and J 3 bases, leaving 6 bases between the germline ends. Germline values: CDR1 MNHEY, CDR2 SMNVEV (reference sequence). The CDR3 is 11 amino acids. CDR3 amino acids: CASRQGYEQYF. Here the CDR3 DNA reads TGTGCCAGCAGACAGGGCTACGAGCAGTACTTC.

By sample fraction, this clone is medium-sized (0.01 to 0.1%). The J gene is TRBJ2-2, the V gene TRBV2, with D possibly being TRBD1 (5 bases). With 4 bases removed from V and 5 bases from J, the gap between germline ends came to 17 bases. The V gene's germline CDR1 is SNHLY and CDR2 FYNNEI. CDR3 length equals 16 residues. The CDR3 sequence: CASSGQPTPGTGELFF. In DNA, the CDR3 is TGTGCCAGCAGTGGGCAACCTACCCCAGGGACCGGGGAGCTGTTTTTT.

This clone was counted once. The chain has TRBV6-1 and TRBJ2-3; D tentatively reads TRBD1 or TRBD2 (5 bases each). This CDR3 has 13 residues. The germline gives CDR1 MNHNS, CDR2 SASEGT. V was pared by 5 bases and J by 6 bases, with 12 bases between. CDR3 sequence (DNA): TGTGCCAGCAGTTATAACGGGGCCGATACGCAGTATTTT. It translates to CASSYNGADTQYF.

The rearrangement uses TRBV5-4 and TRBJ2-7; D ambiguous. V lost 0 bases and J lost 0, with 13 bases in between. The CDR3 consists of 16 residues. CDR1 and CDR2 from the germline V gene are SGHNT and YYREEE (reference sequence). Here the CDR3 DNA reads TGTGCCAGCAGCTTGGCCTTTGAGCGTGTCTCCTACGAGCAGTACTTC. It yields the protein CASSLAFERVSYEQYF.

The sample holds a few counts of this clone. Other DNA sequences in this sample translate to the same CDR3. CDR3 nucleotides: TGTGCCAGCAGCGTAGGGGGACTAGTCGTGGCAGATACGCAGTATTTT. This translates into CASSVGGLVVADTQYF. The chain joins TRBV9 to TRBJ2-3; 8 bases are shared with TRBD2. J gave up 4 bases and V 0 bases, and 7 bases lay outside the gene matches. Germline V lookup: CDR1 SGDLS, CDR2 YYNGEE. CDR3 length equals 16 residues.

The V and J genes are TRBV6-6 and TRBJ2-7; 9 nucleotides align to TRBD1. V lost 2 bases and J lost 6; bases outside the gene matches: 11. CDR3 size: 16 residues. Germline CDR1 and CDR2: MNHNY and SVGAGI (reference sequence). CDR3 in DNA: TGTGCCAGCAGTTACACCATACAGGGGGCTAAACGCGAGCAGTACTTC. Encoded protein: CASSYTIQGAKREQYF.

The CDR3 DNA reads as TGCAGCGTTGATCTGACAGGGGGCTATGGCTACACCTTC. Protein product: CSVDLTGGYGYTF. The chain couples TRBV29-1 to TRBJ1-2; TRBD1 aligns across 9 bases. V dropped 3 bases and J dropped 4; count of bases not matched to a gene: 3. The germline gives CDR1 SQVTM, CDR2 ANQGSEA. CDR3 length equals 13 residues. Filled out from reference TRBV29-1 and TRBJ1-2, the complete variable domain reads SAVISQKPSRDICQRGTSLTIQCQVDSQVTMMFWYRQQPGQSLTLIATANQGSEATYESGFVIDKFPISRPNLTFSTLTVSNMSPEDSSIYLCSVDLTGGYGYTFGSGTRLTVV.